The 21 T cell receptor beta chains below all came from one sample that was sequenced in a study of T cell clonotyping in hematopoietic cell transplantation. Profiled with immunoSEQ multiplex PCR; TCRdb holds only in-frame clones, not every one. The profile shows about 4,600 clones, approximately 80% of them singletons. The specimen was peripheral blood mononuclear cells, collected 100 days after allogeneic stem cell transplant. These receptors all come from a female patient in her fifties who had an allogeneic stem cell transplant from an unrelated donor, so the T cells may come from the graft donor. Some clones in this sample may be carry-over from other donors' samples.

The genes are TRBV19 and TRBJ2-7, with D uncertain. CDR1 and CDR2 (germline): LNHDA, SQIVND (reference sequence). Trimming removed 2 bases from V and 3 bases from J, with 14 bases in between. This CDR3 contains 15 residues. The CDR3 reads CASSISTAPLYEQYF. The CDR3 DNA is TGTGCCAGTAGTATATCCACAGCGCCGCTCTACGAGCAGTACTTC. Based on the CDR3 plus reference TRBV19 and TRBJ2-7, the full variable domain is DGGITQSPKYLFRKEGQNVTLSCEQNLNHDAMYWYRQDPGQGLRLIYYSQIVNDFQKGDIAEGYSVSREKKESFPLTVTSAQKNPTAFYLCASSISTAPLYEQYFGPGTRLTVT.

V and J are TRBV29-1 and TRBJ1-1; no clear D gene. CDR3 length: 12 amino acids. Germline-derived CDR1 and CDR2 are SQVTM and ANQGSEA. Trimming left V 2 bases short and J 1 base short, with 5 bases between. CDR3 loop: CSVERGNTEAFF. In nucleotides, the CDR3 is TGCAGCGTTGAAAGAGGGAACACTGAAGCTTTCTTT.

The V and J genes are TRBV29-1 and TRBJ1-1; D is unresolved. CDR1 SQVTM and CDR2 ANQGSEA come from the germline V gene. Trimming took 4 bases from V and 3 from J, leaving 6 bases between them. The CDR3 covers 11 residues. CDR3 residues: CSVVLDTEAFF. CDR3 coding DNA: TGCAGCGTTGTACTAGACACTGAAGCTTTCTTT. Using reference TRBV29-1 and TRBJ1-1 for the parts outside the CDR3, the full variable domain is SAVISQKPSRDICQRGTSLTIQCQVDSQVTMMFWYRQQPGQSLTLIATANQGSEATYESGFVIDKFPISRPNLTFSTLTVSNMSPEDSSIYLCSVVLDTEAFFGQGTRLTVV.

This sequence joins TRBV10-3 and TRBJ2-7; D tentatively fits TRBD1 or TRBD2 (6 bases each). Germline CDR1 and CDR2: ENHRY and SYGVKD. The CDR3 totals 14 residues. The ends were cut back, 6 bases at V and 3 bases at J, with 15 bases in the middle. The CDR3 region is CAISGFRGGYEQYF. The CDR3, as DNA: TGTGCCATCAGCGGATTCAGGGGAGGCTACGAGCAGTACTTC.

The chain joins TRBV2 to TRBJ2-3; 9 bases match TRBD2. The CDR3 sequence is 14 residues long. V lost 11 bases and J lost 2; bases outside the gene matches: 8. From germline, CDR1 is SNHLY and CDR2 FYNNEI. The CDR3 protein is CAARRGGNTDTQYF. The CDR3 DNA reads as TGTGCCGCTCGGCGGGGGGGTAACACAGATACGCAGTATTTT.

The chain links TRBV7-2 to TRBJ2-7; perhaps TRBD1 as D (5 bases). The germline gives CDR1 SGHTA, CDR2 FQGNSA. The CDR3 extends over 14 amino acids. V was clipped by 1 base and J by 5 bases, with 12 bases between them. This chain's CDR3 is CASSLGQGGHEQYF. The CDR3, as DNA: TGTGCCAGCAGCTTAGGCCAGGGCGGACACGAGCAGTACTTC.

The V gene is TRBV4-2, the J gene TRBJ2-4, with D perhaps matching TRBD2 (5 bases). The CDR3 extends over 15 amino acids. The V gene lost 0 bases and the J gene lost 9 bases, with 15 bases spanning the gap. Germline CDR1 LGHNA, CDR2 YNFKEQ. CDR3 coding DNA: TGTGCCAGCAGCCAAGATTCCGGTGGCAGCGGCATTCAGTACTTC. This sequence encodes CASSQDSGGSGIQYF.

This chain joins TRBV28 and TRBJ2-1; the match to TRBD2 covers 10 bases. The CDR3 sequence is 15 residues long. Per the germline V gene, CDR1 is MDHEN and CDR2 is SYDVKM. Trimming cost V 3 bases and J 3 bases; bases outside gene matches: 2. CDR3 nucleotide sequence: TGTGCCAGCAGTTTGCCTAGCGGGGGCTACAATGAGCAGTTCTTC. Translation gives CASSLPSGGYNEQFF.

The chain carries TRBV2 and TRBJ1-2, with D perhaps TRBD1 (6 bases). V was clipped by 7 bases and J by 4 bases, with 19 bases between them. The CDR3 covers 15 residues. The germline gives CDR1 SNHLY, CDR2 FYNNEI. CDR3 region: CASIDQDSPLYGYTF. The CDR3 coding sequence is TGTGCCAGCATAGATCAGGACAGCCCCCTCTATGGCTACACCTTC. Supplemented by reference TRBV2 and TRBJ1-2, the full variable domain reads EPEVTQTPSHQVTQMGQEVILRCVPISNHLYFYWYRQILGQKVEFLVSFYNNEISEKSEIFDDQFSVERPDGSNFTLKIRSTKLEDSAMYFCASIDQDSPLYGYTFGSGTRLTVV.

This clone was observed a single time. The gene calls are TRBV29-1 and TRBJ2-7, with 7 bases aligning to TRBD1. The CDR3 contains 15 residues. With 3 bases clipped from V and 1 base from J, the junction kept 9 bases outside the gene matches. The germline V gene has CDR1 SQVTM and CDR2 ANQGSEA. The CDR3 sequence: CSVELDRAGSYEQYF. Here the CDR3 DNA reads TGCAGCGTTGAGCTAGACAGGGCAGGATCCTACGAGCAGTACTTC.

The chain employs TRBV27 and TRBJ2-3, with 13 bases matching TRBD2. This CDR3 is 13 amino acids long. Trimming removed 9 bases from V and 8 bases from J; junction bases left unmatched: 5. The germline gives CDR1 MNHEY, CDR2 SMNVEV (reference sequence). CDR3 sequence: CASRTSGGRTQYF. The CDR3 region has the DNA TGTGCCAGTAGGACTAGCGGGGGTCGTACGCAGTATTTT.

This chain links TRBV7-2 with TRBJ1-1; perhaps TRBD1 as D (6 bases). Germline V gives CDR1 SGHTA, CDR2 FQGNSA. V was cut by 5 bases and J by 4 bases, with 11 bases left in between. The CDR3 spans 13 residues. CDR3: CASSLRGGTEAFF. In DNA form, the CDR3 reads TGTGCCAGCAGCCTCAGGGGAGGCACTGAAGCTTTCTTT.

Remarks on this clone: Within the sample, other DNA sequences also encode this same CDR3. This sequence joins TRBV5-1 and TRBJ2-3; TRBD2 matches at 8 bases. With V trimmed by 3 bases and J by 2 bases, 5 bases remained unmatched. Germline V CDR1 and CDR2: SGHRS, YFSETQ. This CDR3 is built from 15 residues. The CDR3 reads CASSWEAGDTDTQYF. CDR3 sequence (DNA): TGCGCCAGCAGCTGGGAAGCGGGAGACACAGATACGCAGTATTTT.

V is TRBV9 and J is TRBJ2-7; D possibly corresponds to TRBD2 (6 bases). The CDR3 totals 15 residues. Germline CDR1 reads SGDLS; CDR2 reads YYNGEE. Deletions cut 4 bases from V and 1 base from J, with 15 bases between. The CDR3 sequence is CASSIQSGGSYEQYF. The CDR3 bases are TGTGCCAGCAGCATTCAATCCGGGGGATCCTACGAGCAGTACTTC.

This chain connects TRBV7-2 to TRBJ2-1; TRBD2 is a possible D gene (6 bases). The CDR3 runs 15 residues. The germline CDR1 and CDR2 sequences are SGHTA and FQGNSA. Trimming removed 4 bases at V and 9 bases at J, with 19 bases between. CDR3 nucleotide sequence: TGTGCCAGCAGCTCCCCTCCGAGACTAGAGGGTGAGCAGTTCTTC. Amino acid sequence: CASSSPPRLEGEQFF. The variable domain in full, completed from reference TRBV7-2 and TRBJ2-1, reads GAGVSQSPSNKVTEKGKDVELRCDPISGHTALYWYRQSLGQGLEFLIYFQGNSAPDKSGLPSDRFSAERTGGSVSTLTIQRTQQEDSAVYLCASSSPPRLEGEQFFGPGTRLTVL.

The genes are TRBV19 and TRBJ1-4; D perhaps matches TRBD1 (6 bases). Germline V gives CDR1 LNHDA, CDR2 SQIVND (reference sequence). V was shortened by 7 bases and J by 5 bases, with 11 bases between the two germline ends. The CDR3 length is 13 residues. CDR3 protein: CASTRGTNEKLFF. CDR3 DNA sequence: TGTGCCAGTACTCGCGGGACAAATGAAAAACTGTTTTTT.

V is TRBV5-1 and J is TRBJ1-6; D is uncertain. This CDR3 has 15 residues. V gave up 7 bases and J gave up 0 bases, with 11 bases separating them. Per germline, CDR1 SGHRS and CDR2 YFSETQ. CDR3 protein: CASSIGSSYNSPLHF. CDR3 DNA: TGCGCCAGCTCCATTGGTAGCTCCTATAATTCACCCCTCCACTTT.

V usage is TRBV7-2 and J usage is TRBJ2-5, with TRBD2 matching 9 bases. The CDR3 spans 16 residues. Trimming at V came to 6 bases and at J to 5 bases, leaving 13 bases not matched to a gene. Germline CDR1 is SGHTA and CDR2 is FQGNSA. In DNA form, the CDR3 reads TGTGCCAGCAGTTTCACCGGGACTAGCAAGAGGGAGACCCAGTACTTC. It encodes CASSFTGTSKRETQYF.

This clone came up once. The chain links TRBV2 to TRBJ1-1; D may be TRBD1 (5 bases). V was clipped by 8 bases and J by 3 bases, with 16 bases between them. Germline lookup yields CDR1 SNHLY and CDR2 FYNNEI. The CDR3 covers 14 residues. The CDR3 DNA is TGTGCCAGCTCGAAGGGGCAGGGAGACACTGAAGCTTTCTTT. As protein: CASSKGQGDTEAFF.

The rearrangement uses TRBV4-3 and TRBJ1-2; no reliable D call. CDR1 and CDR2 from the germline V gene are LGHNA and YSLEER. V lost 0 bases and J 6 bases, leaving 17 bases between the germline ends. This CDR3 comprises 16 residues. CDR3 residues: CASSQESAGSRDGYTF. CDR3 sequence (DNA): TGCGCCAGCAGCCAAGAATCCGCCGGGAGTAGAGATGGCTACACCTTC.

The rearrangement uses TRBV30 and TRBJ2-7, with 7 positions matching TRBD2. The V segment lost 4 bases and the J segment 5 bases; nucleotides outside the gene matches: 2. The CDR3 runs 11 residues. Germline V gene data show CDR1 as GTSNPN and CDR2 as SVGIG (reference sequence). CDR3 residues: CAWMGRDEQYF. The DNA for the CDR3 is TGTGCCTGGATGGGGAGGGACGAGCAGTACTTC. Combining the CDR3 with reference TRBV30 and TRBJ2-7 gives the whole variable domain SQTIHQWPATLVQPVGSPLSLECTVEGTSNPNLYWYRQAAGRGLQLLFYSVGIGQISSEVPQNLSASRPQDRQFILSSKKLLLSDSGFYLCAWMGRDEQYFGPGTRLTVT.